A selection of T cell receptor beta chains follows, all from one sample in a study of T cell responses to AZD1222 COVID-19 vaccine. Data came from immunoSEQ multiplex PCR; TCRdb stores just in-frame clones and leaves some out. The table shows about 130,000 clones, with approximately 88% occurring only once. The material sequenced was peripheral blood, taken on day 0 of AZD1222 vaccination. These receptors originate from an adult in good health. The CDR3 runs from the conserved cysteine through the conserved F or W. A D gene is named only where the DNA matches it firmly. Expanded clones get a size class; other rows say once, few or many, or leave the size out.

clone size,V gene,D gene,J gene,CDR3 DNA,CDR3 protein
NA,TRBV6-6,NA,TRBJ1-5,TGTGCCAGCAGTCGATCGGGGTCCCAGCCCCAGCATTTT,CASSRSGSQPQHF
once,TRBV2,TRBD1,TRBJ1-4,TGTGCCAGCAGTGAAGCACCAGGGGGTAATGAAAAACTGTTTTTT,CASSEAPGGNEKLFF
NA,TRBV11-2,NA,TRBJ2-1,TGTGCCACGATGGTTGGACGGAGCTCCTACAATGAGCAGTTCTTC,CATMVGRSSYNEQFF
NA,TRBV3-1/TRBV3-2,TRBD1,TRBJ1-5,TGTGCCAGCAGTCTTACAGGGGAAGCGAATCAGCCCCAGCATTTT,CASSLTGEANQPQHF
once,TRBV19,NA,TRBJ1-1,TGTGCCAGTAGTATAGGGCAGGGATACACTGAAGCTTTCTTT,CASSIGQGYTEAFF
NA,TRBV2,NA,TRBJ2-7,TGTGCCAGCAGTGAGGGGCTCACCTACGAGCAGTACTTC,CASSEGLTYEQYF
NA,TRBV7-9,NA,TRBJ1-1,TGTGCCAGCAGCTTGGCAGCCCTGGGCACTGAAGCTTTCTTT,CASSLAALGTEAFF
NA,TRBV6-2/TRBV6-3,TRBD1,TRBJ1-6,TGTGCCAGCAGTAACCCGACAGGGGGCAATTCACCCCTCCACTTT,CASSNPTGGNSPLHF
NA,TRBV30,TRBD2,TRBJ2-3,TGTGCCTGGAGTGATGGTAGCGGGAGCGGAGATACGCAGTATTTT,CAWSDGSGSGDTQYF
once,TRBV30,TRBD1,TRBJ1-5,TGTGCCTGGGCAGGACAGGGTCATCAGCCCCAGCATTTT,CAWAGQGHQPQHF
NA,TRBV12-3/TRBV12-4,NA,TRBJ2-7,TGTGCCAGCAGTTTAATGAGGGTCGGCGAGCAGTACTTC,CASSLMRVGEQYF
NA,TRBV10-1,NA,TRBJ2-7,TGCGCCAGCAGTGAAACAGGGTTAAACGAGCAGTACTTC,CASSETGLNEQYF
NA,TRBV27,NA,TRBJ1-3,TGTGCCAGCAGCATCGCAGGGGGAAACACCATATATTTT,CASSIAGGNTIYF
NA,TRBV7-2,NA,TRBJ2-1,TGTGCCAGCAGCTTTCCCCCCACCTACAATGAGCAGTTCTTC,CASSFPPTYNEQFF
NA,TRBV5-1,TRBD1,TRBJ1-5,TGCGCCAGCAGCTTGGGACCAAGACAGGGGGATCAGCCCCAGCATTTT,CASSLGPRQGDQPQHF
NA,TRBV13,NA,TRBJ2-7,TGTGCCAGCAGCTTGTCCGAAGCCTACGAGCAGTACTTC,CASSLSEAYEQYF
NA,TRBV28,NA,TRBJ2-3,TGTGCCACCCGGGGGCCAGGCACAGATACGCAGTATTTT,CATRGPGTDTQYF
NA,TRBV7-8,NA,TRBJ2-1,TGTGCCAGCAGCTTAGAAGCAGGGGGGCCTTACAATGAGCAGTTCTTC,CASSLEAGGPYNEQFF
NA,TRBV2,NA,TRBJ1-1,TGTGCCAGCCGCGACACCACGGGCGTCGGGACTGAAGCTTTCTTT,CASRDTTGVGTEAFF
NA,TRBV10-3,TRBD2,TRBJ2-1,TGTGCCATCAGTGTTAGCGGGAGAAGTAATGAGCAGTTCTTC,CAISVSGRSNEQFF
NA,TRBV19,NA,TRBJ1-4,TGTGCCAGTAACCCGAAAGGGGGATGGGAGCCCGAAAAACTGTTTTTT,CASNPKGGWEPEKLFF
NA,TRBV6-5,NA,TRBJ1-5,TGTGCCAGCAGTACCTCCGTAGGTCAGCCCCAGCATTTT,CASSTSVGQPQHF
NA,TRBV27,NA,TRBJ1-2,TGTGCCAGCAGGCCGGGGCTATTTGGGGGGAAAGCTAACTATGGCTACACCTTC,CASRPGLFGGKANYGYTF
NA,TRBV19,NA,TRBJ2-7,TGTGCCAGTAGTATAGATTACGGGAGATCCTACGAGCAGTACTTC,CASSIDYGRSYEQYF
few,TRBV6-5,NA,TRBJ2-2,TGTGCCAGCAGTAGGCTATTTTCGAACACCGGGGAGCTGTTTTTT,CASSRLFSNTGELFF
NA,TRBV19,NA,TRBJ2-7,TGTGCCAGTAGTATGCTAACAGCTACCTACGAGCAGTACTTC,CASSMLTATYEQYF
NA,TRBV2,NA,TRBJ1-5,TGTGCCAGCAGTAGGGGGGGCGCCCGCAATCAGCCCCAGCATTTT,CASSRGGARNQPQHF
NA,TRBV18,NA,TRBJ1-1,TGTGCCAGCTCACCACCGGGTCGGAACACTGAAGCTTTCTTT,CASSPPGRNTEAFF
NA,TRBV24-1,NA,TRBJ1-6,TGTGCCACCAGTGACCGTATTTCGGGCCGGCACTCACCCCTCCACTTT,CATSDRISGRHSPLHF
NA,TRBV5-1,NA,TRBJ2-2,TGCGCCAGCATAGAGGCCCCCGCGAGCACCGGGGAGCTGTTTTTT,CASIEAPASTGELFF
NA,TRBV5-1,NA,TRBJ2-7,TGCGCCAGCAGCTGGGGCCAACAGGGAGTCGAGCAGTACTTC,CASSWGQQGVEQYF
NA,TRBV5-1,NA,TRBJ1-1,TGCGCCAGCAGCTTGGACAGCTTTGCCACTGAAGCTTTCTTT,CASSLDSFATEAFF
few,TRBV5-1,NA,TRBJ1-3,TGCGCCAGCAGCTTGGACCGGGGTGTAGGAAACACCATATATTTT,CASSLDRGVGNTIYF
NA,TRBV2,NA,TRBJ2-2,TGTGCCAGCAGTGGGGGGTGGGTTGCCGGGGAGCTGTTTTTT,CASSGGWVAGELFF
NA,TRBV15,NA,TRBJ1-1,TGTGCCACCCACAGCTTAGGGTTTTTTAGGCCCTCTAGGGACTTGAACACTGAAGCTTTCTTT,CATHSLGFFRPSRDLNTEAFF
NA,TRBV5-1,NA,TRBJ1-3,TGCGCCAGCAGCTTGGCCGGGGGAGTCGCTGGAAACACCATATATTTT,CASSLAGGVAGNTIYF
NA,TRBV9,TRBD1,TRBJ1-5,TGTGCCAGCAGCGGAGGAGGGGGCGGGAATCAGCCCCAGCATTTT,CASSGGGGGNQPQHF
few,TRBV27,NA,TRBJ2-3,TGTGCCAGCAGTACGGCGAGGAGGTACACAGATACGCAGTATTTT,CASSTARRYTDTQYF
NA,TRBV13,NA,TRBJ2-1,TGTGCCAGCAGCTTAGGAAGGTTGATTGAGCAGTTCTTC,CASSLGRLIEQFF
NA,TRBV15,NA,TRBJ1-5,TGTGCCACCAGTGGGGGTCCTAATCAGCCCCAGCATTTT,CATSGGPNQPQHF
NA,TRBV9,TRBD2,TRBJ2-5,TGTGCCAGCAGCCCGGGACTAGCGGGGCCACGAGAGACCCAGTACTTC,CASSPGLAGPRETQYF
NA,TRBV15,TRBD2,TRBJ2-5,TGTGCCACCAGCAGAGATAATGCACGGGAGGGCCGAGAGACCCAGTACTTC,CATSRDNAREGRETQYF
NA,TRBV19,NA,TRBJ2-5,TGTGCCAGTAGTCCTTTGGTGTACCAAGAGACCCAGTACTTC,CASSPLVYQETQYF
NA,TRBV30,TRBD2,TRBJ2-7,TGTGCCGCCAACCAGGGACTAGCTTACGAGCAGTACTTC,CAANQGLAYEQYF
NA,TRBV18,TRBD1,TRBJ2-4,TGTGCCAGCTCGCCAGACCAGGGGGATCTGTACTTC,CASSPDQGDLYF
NA,TRBV18,NA,TRBJ1-2,TGTGCCAGCTCACCAGGACACCTATATGGCTACACCTTC,CASSPGHLYGYTF